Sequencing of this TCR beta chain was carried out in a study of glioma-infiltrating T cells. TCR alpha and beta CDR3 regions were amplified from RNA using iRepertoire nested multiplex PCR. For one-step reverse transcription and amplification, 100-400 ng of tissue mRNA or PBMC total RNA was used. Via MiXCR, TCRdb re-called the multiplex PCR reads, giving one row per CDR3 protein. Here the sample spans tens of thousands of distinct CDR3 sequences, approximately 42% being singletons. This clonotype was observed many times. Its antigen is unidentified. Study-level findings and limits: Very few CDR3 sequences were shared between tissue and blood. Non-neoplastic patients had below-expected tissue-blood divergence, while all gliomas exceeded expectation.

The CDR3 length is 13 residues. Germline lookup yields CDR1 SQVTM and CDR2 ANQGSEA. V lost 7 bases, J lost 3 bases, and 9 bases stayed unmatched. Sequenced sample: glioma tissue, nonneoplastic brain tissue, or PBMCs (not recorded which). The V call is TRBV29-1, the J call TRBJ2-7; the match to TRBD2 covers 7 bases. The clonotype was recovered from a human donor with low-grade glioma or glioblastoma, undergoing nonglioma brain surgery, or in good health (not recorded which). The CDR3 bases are TGCAGCGCCGGGGAGGGAGCGCTCTACGAGCAGTACTTC. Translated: CSAGEGALYEQYF.